These T cell receptor beta chains were read from a single sample in a study of CD8+ T cells in alopecia areata. The repertoire was sequenced with immunoSEQ multiplex PCR; TCRdb's copy has only in-frame clones and lacks some. The repertoire holds fewer than 200,000 clones, with roughly 62% as singletons. Source: CD8+ T cells sorted from blood, taken at week 24, from a patient treated with tofacitinib. These TCRs come from a human donor with alopecia areata. Each CDR3 is given with its conserved first and last residue. The D gene is left open where the match is weak. Clone sizes are given selectively: once, few, many, or a class where the clone is expanded.

.,TRBJ2-7,TRBV9,TRBD2,CASSGRGGNHEQYF,TGTGCCAGCAGTGGTCGCGGGGGGAACCACGAGCAGTACTTC
.,TRBJ1-1,TRBV10-2,.,CASSESGEVNTEAFF,TGCGCCAGCAGTGAGAGCGGGGAGGTGAACACTGAAGCTTTCTTT
.,TRBJ2-2,TRBV5-6,.,CASSFENTGELFF,TGTGCCAGCAGCTTTGAAAATACCGGGGAGCTGTTTTTT
once,TRBJ2-3,TRBV30,.,CAWSVLSTDTQYF,TGTGCCTGGAGTGTACTCAGCACAGATACGCAGTATTTT
.,TRBJ2-2,TRBV6-6,.,CASSSGELFF,TGTGCCAGCAGTTCCGGGGAGCTGTTTTTT
.,TRBJ1-2,TRBV29-1,.,CSATPAAGVYGYTF,TGCAGCGCGACACCCGCTGCGGGCGTCTATGGCTACACCTTC
.,TRBJ2-5,TRBV29-1,.,CSVPPAGTIQETQYF,TGCAGCGTCCCCCCGGCAGGGACAATACAAGAGACCCAGTACTTC
.,TRBJ1-5,TRBV27,.,CASSFGGAQPQHF,TGTGCCAGCAGTTTCGGGGGCGCTCAGCCCCAGCATTTT
few,TRBJ2-1,TRBV5-1,TRBD2,CASSLSGGSDEQFF,TGCGCCAGCAGCCTTAGCGGGGGGTCGGATGAGCAGTTCTTC
few,TRBJ2-2,TRBV30,.,CAWSVGRSNTGELFF,TGTGCCTGGAGTGTAGGGCGCTCGAACACCGGGGAGCTGTTTTTT
few,TRBJ1-1,TRBV5-1,.,CASSFSGTGTTEAFF,TGCGCCAGCAGCTTTTCAGGGACGGGGACCACTGAAGCTTTCTTT
.,TRBJ2-7,TRBV27,TRBD1,CASSLSGTGDEQYF,TGTGCCAGCAGTTTATCGGGGACAGGGGACGAGCAGTACTTC
.,TRBJ1-1,TRBV7-3,.,CASSLGGATEAFF,TGTGCCAGCAGCTTAGGGGGCGCCACTGAAGCTTTCTTT
.,TRBJ2-3,TRBV7-9,.,CASSSGSGPTGDTQYF,TGTGCCAGCAGCTCCGGGAGCGGCCCTACCGGGGATACGCAGTATTTT
.,TRBJ2-7,TRBV30,TRBD1,CAWSTAGQGAAYEQYF,TGTGCCTGGAGTACGGCCGGACAGGGGGCGGCCTACGAGCAGTACTTC
.,TRBJ1-2,TRBV5-1,.,CASSQLAKGGTVGYYGYTF,TGCGCCAGCAGCCAACTAGCTAAAGGGGGTACCGTGGGGTACTATGGCTACACCTTC
.,TRBJ1-2,TRBV9,.,CASSVGNGGYTF,TGTGCCAGCAGCGTAGGGAATGGTGGCTACACCTTC
.,TRBJ2-3,TRBV11-2,.,CASSLGGTDTQYF,TGTGCCAGCAGCTTAGGCGGGACCGATACGCAGTATTTT
.,TRBJ1-2,TRBV29-1,.,CSVVTGAYGYTF,TGCAGCGTTGTCACGGGGGCCTATGGCTACACCTTC
few,TRBJ2-1,TRBV5-6,.,CASSLISLEQFF,TGTGCCAGCAGCTTGATATCCCTTGAGCAGTTCTTC
.,TRBJ2-3,TRBV4-1,TRBD2,CASSQGSGTSGDTQYF,TGCGCCAGCAGCCAAGGATCCGGGACTAGCGGAGATACGCAGTATTTT
.,TRBJ2-7,TRBV11-2,.,CASSPATYEQYF,TGTGCCAGCAGCCCAGCGACCTACGAGCAGTACTTC
few,TRBJ2-4,TRBV5-1,.,CASSLSGTTKNIQYF,TGCGCCAGCAGCCTTTCCGGGACGACCAAAAACATTCAGTACTTC
.,TRBJ1-5,TRBV29-1,.,CSVDPPRDIWFLYFNQPQHF,TGCAGCGTTGACCCTCCACGGGACATTTGGTTTTTATATTTCAATCAGCCCCAGCATTTT
.,TRBJ1-1,TRBV30,TRBD1,CAWGRTGGGTEAFF,TGTGCCTGGGGTCGTACAGGGGGTGGCACTGAAGCTTTCTTT
.,TRBJ2-1,TRBV29-1,TRBD2,CSVVERGGNEQFF,TGCAGCGTTGTAGAGCGGGGGGGGAATGAGCAGTTCTTC
.,TRBJ2-5,TRBV29-1,.,CSVEAGTEETQYF,TGCAGCGTTGAAGCCGGGACCGAAGAGACCCAGTACTTC
few,TRBJ1-2,TRBV29-1,.,CSVEVDRNGYTF,TGCAGCGTTGAAGTGGACAGAAATGGCTACACCTTC
once,TRBJ2-1,TRBV29-1,.,CSVEPRGHNEQFF,TGCAGCGTTGAACCCAGGGGACACAATGAGCAGTTCTTC
.,TRBJ1-1,TRBV29-1,.,CSGQRLNTEAFF,TGCAGCGGCCAGAGACTTAACACTGAAGCTTTCTTT
.,TRBJ1-1,TRBV7-9,.,CASSLASLNTEAFF,TGTGCCAGCAGCTTGGCCAGCCTGAACACTGAAGCTTTCTTT
.,TRBJ2-2,TRBV9,.,CASSVARGLGELFF,TGTGCCAGCAGCGTAGCGCGGGGGCTGGGGGAGCTGTTTTTT
few,TRBJ2-1,TRBV29-1,.,CSVPGAYNEQFF,TGCAGCGTTCCGGGGGCCTACAATGAGCAGTTCTTC
.,TRBJ1-1,TRBV5-1,.,CASTVRGGMEKDTEAFF,TGCGCCAGCACGGTCCGAGGAGGGATGGAGAAGGACACTGAAGCTTTCTTT
.,TRBJ2-4,TRBV10-2,.,CASSPGRVGAKNIQYF,TGCGCCAGCAGCCCTGGGCGGGTAGGGGCCAAAAACATTCAGTACTTC
.,TRBJ2-1,TRBV29-1,TRBD1,CSAEPGTVYNEQFF,TGCAGCGCAGAACCCGGGACAGTTTACAATGAGCAGTTCTTC
.,TRBJ2-7,TRBV5-8,.,CASSVDGPYEQYF,TGTGCCAGCAGCGTGGACGGACCCTACGAGCAGTACTTC
.,TRBJ1-5,TRBV29-1,.,CSVGGPWPLNQPQHF,TGCAGCGTTGGGGGCCCTTGGCCGCTGAATCAGCCCCAGCATTTT
.,TRBJ1-2,TRBV25-1,.,CASSEEGGGYTF,TGTGCCAGCAGTGAGGAGGGGGGTGGCTACACCTTC
few,TRBJ1-1,TRBV7-6,.,CASSSKFGTEAFF,TGTGCCAGCAGCTCCAAGTTTGGCACTGAAGCTTTCTTT
.,TRBJ1-4,TRBV29-1,.,CSVLGPTATNVKLFF,TGCAGCGTCCTGGGACCGACCGCAACTAATGTAAAACTGTTTTTT